These 3 T cell receptor beta chains originate from one sample sequenced in a study of radiotherapy plus CTLA-4 blockade in lung cancer. TCRdb's copy holds only in-frame clones and misses some; the assay was immunoSEQ multiplex PCR. The sample holds roughly 77,000 clones; just under 75% are singletons and the top ten take more than 9%. The sequenced sample was peripheral blood, obtained from a patient treated with radiotherapy plus ipilimumab. The origin of the receptors is a human donor with non-small cell lung cancer whose response to radiotherapy plus ipilimumab could not be evaluated.

This chain links TRBV2 with TRBJ2-3; 7 bases fit TRBD2. Per the germline V gene, CDR1 is SNHLY and CDR2 is FYNNEI. The CDR3 runs to 14 residues. V gave up 7 bases and J gave up 2 bases; unmatched junction bases: 6. Here the CDR3 reads CASTPLADTDTQYF. The CDR3 DNA reads as TGTGCCAGCACCCCCCTAGCGGACACAGATACGCAGTATTTT.

The V gene is TRBV5-1, the J gene TRBJ2-3; 7 positions agree with TRBD1. The CDR3 is made up of 16 amino acids. The V gene end was trimmed by 2 bases and the J gene end by 6 bases; junction bases not matched to a gene: 12. CDR1 SGHRS and CDR2 YFSETQ come from the germline V gene. The CDR3 reads CASSFPTTGSKDTQYF. DNA of the CDR3: TGCGCCAGCAGCTTCCCTACGACAGGGTCGAAGGATACGCAGTATTTT.

The chain uses TRBV5-4 and TRBJ2-1; TRBD1 matches at 7 bases. Losses at the gene ends were 4 bases for V and 4 bases for J; bases not matched to a gene: 5. Germline loops: CDR1 SGHNT, CDR2 YYREEE (reference sequence). This CDR3 spans 14 amino acids. The CDR3 reads CASSRDSTYNEQFF. CDR3 coding DNA: TGTGCCAGCAGCCGGGACAGTACTTACAATGAGCAGTTCTTC.